This T cell receptor (beta chain) originates from a study of a mutant IDH1 vaccine in newly diagnosed glioma. At the level of the study: There were eight vaccinations for patients, given in weeks 1, 3, 5, 7, 11, 15, 19 and 23. Commencement of vaccination occurred 4-6 weeks following radiotherapy alone, or concurrently with temozolomide cycles.

The CDR3 runs to 15 residues. Trimming cost V 6 bases and J 4 bases, with 19 bases left between them. Germline CDR1 and CDR2: MNHEY and SMNVEV (reference sequence). Time point reported: week 5, during vaccination. What each vaccine dose contained was 300 ug of mutant IDH1 20-mer peptide, accompanied by topical imiquimod. The donors had new WHO grade 3 or 4 astrocytomas; these were IDH1-mutant and ATRX-lost. Study-level findings and limits: Vaccine-induced immune responses were detected in over 90% of patients.

Sequencing used immunoSEQ multiplex PCR; TCRdb keeps in-frame clones, though not all of them. Of tens of thousands of clones in the sample, roughly four fifths are singletons; the top ten hold roughly 12%. In the case of this clone: What it binds is not known.

V usage is TRBV27 and J usage is TRBJ2-7; D is perhaps TRBD1 (6 bases). The receptor was derived from a man between 50 and 59 years old with glioma. Specimen: PBMCs, collected from a glioma patient whose treatment included an IDH1 peptide vaccine. CDR3: CASSRDTSTQYEQYF. The CDR3 nucleotides are TGTGCCAGCAGCCGGGACACCTCGACTCAATACGAGCAGTACTTC.